This T cell receptor (beta chain) was observed in a study of blood T cell repertoires in COVID-19. Study-wide background: Acute and convalescent COVID-19 specimens originated in the United States, Italy and Spain.

The age range of participants was 18 to 89 years, with residence in about two dozen US areas. The CDR3 has 14 residues. V lost 5 bases, J lost 4 bases, and 14 bases lay in between. Germline CDR1 is MNHEY and CDR2 is SVGAGI. Sequencing was performed with immunoSEQ multiplex PCR; in TCRdb, only in-frame clones are kept and a portion is missing. This table has around 160,000 clones, around 83% appearing once. The genes are TRBV6-5 and TRBJ1-2; no reliable D call. The sequencing input was PBMCs or T cells enriched from blood (not recorded which). The TCR sequence derives from a woman aged 50 to 65 who had been exposed to COVID-19. CDR3 residues: CASSLGRETYGYTF. The CDR3 coding sequence is TGTGCCAGCAGTCTGGGGAGGGAAACCTATGGCTACACCTTC.